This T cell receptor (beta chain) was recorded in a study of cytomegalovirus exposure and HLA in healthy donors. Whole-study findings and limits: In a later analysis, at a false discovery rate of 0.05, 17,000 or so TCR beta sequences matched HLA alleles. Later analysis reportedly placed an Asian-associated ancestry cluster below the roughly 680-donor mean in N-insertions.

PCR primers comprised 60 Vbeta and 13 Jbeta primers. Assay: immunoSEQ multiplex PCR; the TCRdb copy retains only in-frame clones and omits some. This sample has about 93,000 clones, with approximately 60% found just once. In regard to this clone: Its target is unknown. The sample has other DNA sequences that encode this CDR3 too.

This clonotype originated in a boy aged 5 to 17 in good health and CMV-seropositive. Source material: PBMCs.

The CDR3 nucleotides read TGTGCCAGCAGCTTATCCCCCGGTAACACTGAAGCTTTCTTT. It is translated as CASSLSPGNTEAFF. The genes are TRBV7-3 and TRBJ1-1; D gene uncertain. From germline, CDR1 is SGHTA and CDR2 FQGTGA. The length of the CDR3 is 14 residues. The V gene lost 2 bases and the J gene lost 2 bases, with 9 bases spanning the gap.